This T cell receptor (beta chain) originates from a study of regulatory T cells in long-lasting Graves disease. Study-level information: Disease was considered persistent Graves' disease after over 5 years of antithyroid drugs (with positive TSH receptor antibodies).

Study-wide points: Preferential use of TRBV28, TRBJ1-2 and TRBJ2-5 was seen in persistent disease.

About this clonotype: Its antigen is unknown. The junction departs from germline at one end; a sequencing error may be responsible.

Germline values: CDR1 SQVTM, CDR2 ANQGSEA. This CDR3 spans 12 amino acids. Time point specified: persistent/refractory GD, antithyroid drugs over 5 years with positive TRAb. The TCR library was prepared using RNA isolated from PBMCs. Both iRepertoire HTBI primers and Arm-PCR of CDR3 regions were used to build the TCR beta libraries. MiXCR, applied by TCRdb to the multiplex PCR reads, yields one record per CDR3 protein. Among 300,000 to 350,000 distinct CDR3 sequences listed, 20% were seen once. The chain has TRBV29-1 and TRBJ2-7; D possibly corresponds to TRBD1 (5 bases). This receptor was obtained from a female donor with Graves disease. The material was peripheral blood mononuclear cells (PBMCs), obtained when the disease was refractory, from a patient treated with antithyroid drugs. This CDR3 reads CGVGGQGFEQYF. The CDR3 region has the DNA TGCGGCGTTGGTGGGCAGGGTTTCGAGCAGTACTTC.